This paragraph reports one TCR beta chain. TCRdb's table, derived via immunoSEQ multiplex PCR, lists solely in-frame clones and lacks some. The table includes approximately 94,000 clones, about 88% detected once. This entry is derived from a study of control samples from healthy donors and cancer patients. Between the trimmed V and J ends, which lost 0 bases and 3 bases, there was a span of 12 bases. CDR3 length: 15 amino acids. Germline V CDR1 and CDR2: KGHSY, FQNENV. This TCR was recovered from a woman aged 45-65 years in good health. The sequenced material came from blood. The gene calls are TRBV16 and TRBJ2-7; possible D gene TRBD2, 5 bases. CDR3 in amino acids: CASSQSRRTRYEQYF. CDR3 in DNA: TGTGCCAGCAGCCAATCAAGGAGGACCCGCTACGAGCAGTACTTC.